Given below is one T cell receptor (beta chain) in context. As yet, its antigen is unknown. Survey-level resolution applied to immunoSEQ assay v3.0. It was roughly 35,000-50,000 T-cell genomes per sample that sequencing targeted. Produced via immunoSEQ multiplex PCR; TCRdb's table is partial and in-frame only. The sample carries 25,000 to 35,000 clones, roughly 88% recorded once. These data are taken from a study of long-term antiretroviral therapy in people with HIV. Findings of the study overall: Pre-ART-expanded clones dominated the repertoire at all time points.

Every one of the donors gave at least one pre-ART PBMC sample and at least two post-ART PBMC samples. Every single participant having HIV got treatment inside the United States. CDR1 and CDR2 from the germline V gene are MNHNS and SASEGT. Germline trimming cut 3 bases from V and 3 bases from J; bases unmatched to any gene: 4. The CDR3 runs 15 residues. Material: unsorted PBMCs, obtained 0.8 years before starting antiretroviral therapy. The clonotype was recovered from a man in his late teens or twenties with HIV. V and J are TRBV6-1 and TRBJ1-5; 8 bases match TRBD1. The CDR3 DNA is TGTGCCAGCAGTGAGACAGGGGTGTACAATCAGCCCCAGCATTTT. It encodes CASSETGVYNQPQHF.